This T cell receptor (beta chain) stems from a study of identical twins. Study outcomes and limitations: Twins shared out-of-frame alpha sequences with excess low generation probability. Clonotypes of the beta chain that were abundant in cord blood carried fewer insertions (memory repertoires showed none).

Everyone who gave samples was a healthy Caucasian. A universal primer site was added by template switching, and unique molecular identifiers were carried by the cDNA. TCRdb processed the 5' RACE reads anew with MiXCR; each CDR3 protein has one entry. The repertoire consists of a few hundred thousand distinct CDR3 sequences, with about 10% occurring once and the leading ten covering approximately 8.9%. This clonotype was observed at least ten times. Antigen specificity is unknown. The CDR3 spans 15 residues. Germline values: CDR1 MDHEN, CDR2 SYDVKM. Trimming cost V 5 bases and J 0 bases, with 14 bases left between them.

J is TRBJ2-7 and V is TRBV28; D is unclear. The origin of this receptor is a woman between 50 and 59 years old in good health. The specimen was naive T cells sorted from blood. As DNA, the CDR3 is TGTGCCAGCAGTCCGTCCGGGCCAGCCTCCTACGAGCAGTACTTC. Its translation: CASSPSGPASYEQYF.